This T cell receptor (beta chain) was captured by sequencing in a study of blood T cell repertoires in COVID-19. Profiled with immunoSEQ multiplex PCR; TCRdb holds only in-frame clones, not every one. The repertoire consists of more than 250,000 clones, with approximately 92% occurring once and the leading ten covering less than 20%. CDR1 and CDR2 from the germline V gene are MDHEN and SYDVKM. V lost 2 bases to trimming and J lost 9 bases, with 20 bases between them. The CDR3 length is 17 residues. The chain recombines TRBV28 with TRBJ1-6; perhaps TRBD1 as D (5 bases). Input material: PBMCs or T cells enriched from blood (not recorded which). This TCR derives from a woman under 40 who had recovered from COVID-19. CDR3 nucleotide sequence: TGTGCCAGCAGTTTAAATGTGTTGGGGCACCTGGGTTCACCCCTCCACTTT. Translating it yields CASSLNVLGHLGSPLHF.